This T cell receptor (beta chain) was recorded in a study of blood T cell repertoires in COVID-19 (dated by TCRdb to about 2020). Background on the whole study: The collaborator samples originated in the United States, Italy and Spain and spanned the acute and convalescent phases of COVID-19. A freely available public database, intended as a resource for researchers studying the immune response to SARS-CoV-2, is where the repertoires were released. The samples were drawn from the first 160 participants of the ongoing ImmuneRACE study and from roughly 1,300 subjects provided by 6 global collaborators. The material from the prospective study consisted of cDNA or gDNA derived from T cells, B-cell-depleted T cells, or PBMCs. A de-identified subject ID, COVID-19 status, age in years and sex were almost always included in the sample metadata. Deeply sampled blood TCRbeta repertoires from subjects exposed to, actively infected with, or recovered from COVID-19 were included in the dataset. HLA class I and class II types, where available, came from metadata supplied by the sample provider rather than from assay-based typing. Beyond this particular receptor, the publication reports: The quantity of clinical and demographic metadata differed by source and by participant and was supplied without curation.

TCRbeta CDR3 regions were amplified from genomic DNA by means of the immunoSEQ Assay, a bias-controlled multiplex PCR. The original methods were these. The number of nucleated cells in each sample was estimated by amplification of reference gene primers within the assay. To quantify the absolute abundance of each unique TCRbeta CDR3 rearrangement, sequence reads were collapsed and filtered. For each sample, productive Simpson clonality was calculated as the square root of Simpson's diversity index across productive rearrangements. The table comes from immuneACCESS by way of TCRdb, which keeps in-frame sequences with V and J called. Part of the clones is missing from these tables; in studies checked, under half for an unresolved V gene and the rest for unknown reasons. V and J calls plus clone size are reproduced from that table; the DNA served to infer D and trimming. Recorded for this sample are around 310,000 clones; roughly 91% of them occurred a single time. The ten largest clones represent almost 9.5% of the sample.

After removal of 5 bases from V and 6 bases from J, the junction retains 5 bases not matched to a gene. The CDR3 has 13 amino acids, counting the end cysteine and phenylalanine. Here the CDR3 DNA is all that survives: 39 bases in frame from base 1. CDR1 and CDR2 are drawn from the germline V gene: MNHEY, SVGAGI. As regards this clone: The antigen this receptor binds is unknown. No much larger clone is present one base from it, and per-base qualities are unavailable.

In the prospective study, participants were about 18 to 90 years old, resided in fewer than 25 geographic areas of the United States, and were enrolled through a virtual design. Cohort assignment in the prospective study relied on participant-reported clinical history from a screening survey and a study questionnaire. Recovered participants in ImmuneRACE Cohort 3 were defined by two consecutive negative NP/OP PCR tests, clearance by a healthcare professional, or resolution of symptoms. Each participant in the prospective study had whole blood, serum and a nasopharyngeal or oropharyngeal swab collected by mobile phlebotomists. Prospective study participants could optionally give additional blood draws and questionnaires over an approximately two-month period. Before DNA extraction, prospective study blood samples were shipped either frozen or at room temperature.

The receptor was derived from a woman aged 25 to 39 who had recovered from COVID-19. Material for sequencing was PBMCs or T cells enriched from blood (not recorded which). Recombination connected TRBV6-5 to TRBJ1-2; TRBD1 matches 8 bases in the middle. The nucleotide sequence reads as follows: TGTGCCAGCAGTCCCCGGACAGGGCATGGCTACACCTTC. Protein translation: CASSPRTGHGYTF.